The 25 T cell receptor beta chains below were found in one sample sequenced in a study of cytomegalovirus exposure and HLA in healthy donors. The PCR used 60 Vbeta and 13 Jbeta primers. Assay used: immunoSEQ multiplex PCR; TCRdb lists only in-frame clones, some missing. In the table there are more than 150,000 clones, about 80% of which are singletons. The material sequenced was PBMCs. These receptors were taken from a man younger than 30 in good health and CMV-seronegative.

This clone occurred once. This chain uses TRBV19 with TRBJ2-3, with 14 positions matching TRBD2. Losses at the gene ends were 4 bases for V and 5 bases for J; bases not matched to a gene: 8. CDR1 and CDR2 from the germline V gene are LNHDA and SQIVND (reference sequence). This CDR3 region has 17 residues. The CDR3 sequence: CASSTGLAGVGRDTQYF. As DNA, the CDR3 is TGTGCCAGTAGTACGGGACTAGCGGGAGTGGGTAGAGATACGCAGTATTTT.

The chain is built from TRBV2 and TRBJ1-4; 9 bases are shared with TRBD1. The CDR3 runs to 14 residues. Unmatched junction bases numbered 7, after V lost 6 bases and J lost 8 bases. The germline gives CDR1 SNHLY, CDR2 FYNNEI. The CDR3 loop reads CASSVDRGFEKLFF. The CDR3 nucleotides read TGTGCCAGCAGCGTGGACAGGGGCTTCGAAAAACTGTTTTTT.

V usage is TRBV6-6 and J usage is TRBJ1-1, with TRBD1 as a possible D gene (5 bases). The CDR3 length is 15 residues. V gave up 7 bases and J gave up 4 bases, with 19 bases separating them. CDR1 and CDR2 from the germline V gene are MNHNY and SVGAGI (reference sequence). As DNA, the CDR3 is TGTGCCAGCACCGATGGCGGGGGGGACGGCACTGAAGCTTTCTTT. This translates into CASTDGGGDGTEAFF.

The chain couples TRBV6-6 to TRBJ2-7; TRBD2 might be the D (5 bases). The CDR3 covers 14 residues. The V and J ends lost 4 bases and 2 bases respectively, with 12 bases between them. Germline assignment: CDR1 MNHNY and CDR2 SVGAGI (reference sequence). This chain's CDR3 is CASSWSEGAYEQYF. The CDR3 DNA sequence: TGTGCCAGCAGTTGGTCTGAGGGAGCCTACGAGCAGTACTTC.

The chain links TRBV12-5 to TRBJ2-7; D possibly corresponds to TRBD2 (6 bases). Germline V CDR1 and CDR2: LGHNT, FRNRAP. This CDR3 is built from 13 residues. Written as DNA, the CDR3 is TGTGCCTCCCGGGGGTGGAGCTCCTACGAGCAGTACTTC. This gives the protein CASRGWSSYEQYF. Filled out from reference TRBV12-5 and TRBJ2-7, the complete variable domain reads DARVTQTPRHKVTEMGQEVTMRCQPILGHNTVFWYRQTMMQGLELLAYFRNRAPLDDSGMPKDRFSAEMPDATLATLKIQPSEPRDSAVYFCASRGWSSYEQYFGPGTRLTVT.

A single count supports this clone. The chain carries TRBV29-1 and TRBJ2-7; TRBD2 is a possible D gene (6 bases). V shed 4 bases and J shed 4 bases, with 20 bases lying between them. CDR1 is SQVTM and CDR2 is ANQGSEA in the germline V gene. This CDR3 comprises 15 residues. CDR3 sequence: CSVGLGTGRGYEQYF. CDR3 nucleotide sequence: TGCAGCGTTGGGCTCGGGACTGGAAGGGGATACGAGCAGTACTTC.

The V and J genes are TRBV2 and TRBJ2-3, with TRBD2 as a possible D gene (5 bases). The CDR3 totals 15 residues. The germline V gene has CDR1 SNHLY and CDR2 FYNNEI. The V and J ends lost 0 bases and 6 bases respectively, with 13 bases between them. In DNA form, the CDR3 reads TGTGCCAGCAGTGAAGCGCCTAGCATGGGTGATACGCAGTATTTT. Protein: CASSEAPSMGDTQYF.

The J gene is TRBJ1-2, the V gene TRBV7-9; D gene unclear. The germline gives CDR1 SEHNR, CDR2 FQNEAQ (reference sequence). The CDR3 is 16 residues long. The V end was cut by 0 bases, the J end by 1 base, with 12 bases between. CDR3 DNA: TGTGCCAGCAGCTTAGCTTGGCGGCAGTATAACTATGGCTACACCTTC. This codes for CASSLAWRQYNYGYTF. The variable domain in full, with the rest retrieved from reference TRBV7-9 and TRBJ1-2, is DTGVSQNPRHKITKRGQNVTFRCDPISEHNRLYWYRQTLGQGPEFLTYFQNEAQLEKSRLLSDRFSAERPKGSFSTLEIQRTEQGDSAMYLCASSLAWRQYNYGYTFGSGTRLTVV.

The chain has TRBV2 and TRBJ2-5, with 7 bases lining up with TRBD2. Germline V gene lookup returns CDR1 SNHLY and CDR2 FYNNEI. The CDR3 has 16 amino acids. Trimming at V came to 7 bases and at J to 5 bases, leaving 16 bases not matched to a gene. CDR3 region: CASKPPGLRSSETQYF. The CDR3 region has the DNA TGTGCCAGCAAGCCCCCGGGACTACGAAGTTCGGAGACCCAGTACTTC. Using reference TRBV2 and TRBJ2-5 for the parts outside the CDR3, the full variable domain is EPEVTQTPSHQVTQMGQEVILRCVPISNHLYFYWYRQILGQKVEFLVSFYNNEISEKSEIFDDQFSVERPDGSNFTLKIRSTKLEDSAMYFCASKPPGLRSSETQYFGPGTRLLVL.

The rearrangement joins TRBV6-6 to TRBJ2-7; 7 nucleotides align to TRBD1. The V gene end was trimmed by 5 bases and the J gene end by 2 bases; junction bases not matched to a gene: 6. The CDR3 is 14 residues long. The germline CDR1 and CDR2 sequences are MNHNY and SVGAGI (reference sequence). CDR3 protein: CASSPTGLAYEQYF. The CDR3 DNA reads TGTGCCAGCAGTCCGACAGGGCTGGCCTACGAGCAGTACTTC.

V gene TRBV27 combines with J gene TRBJ1-1, with D perhaps TRBD1 (5 bases). The V gene's germline CDR1 is MNHEY and CDR2 SMNVEV (reference sequence). The CDR3 extends over 14 amino acids. V lost 4 bases and J 0 bases, leaving 9 bases between the germline ends. Written as DNA, the CDR3 is TGTGCCAGCAGTTGGGGCAGCCTGAACACTGAAGCTTTCTTT. It specifies CASSWGSLNTEAFF.

V usage is TRBV30 and J usage is TRBJ1-2; 7 bases are a match to TRBD1. CDR3 size: 15 residues. The trim removed 5 bases at V and 5 bases at J, leaving 14 bases unmatched. In germline, CDR1 is GTSNPN, CDR2 SVGIG (reference sequence). The CDR3 sequence: CAWGRTGAGGYGYTF. The DNA of the CDR3 is TGTGCCTGGGGGAGGACAGGCGCCGGGGGTTATGGCTACACCTTC.

The chain recombines TRBV7-6 with TRBJ1-1, with TRBD1 as a possible D gene (6 bases). V lost 5 bases and J 4 bases, leaving 14 bases between the germline ends. Germline V gene lookup returns CDR1 SGHVS and CDR2 FNYEAQ. The CDR3 runs to 14 residues. CDR3 region: CASSPEQGSTEAFF. CDR3 coding DNA: TGTGCCAGCAGCCCCGAACAGGGATCCACTGAAGCTTTCTTT.

The chain is built from TRBV2 and TRBJ2-5; TRBD1 aligns across 10 bases. The germline V gene has CDR1 SNHLY and CDR2 FYNNEI. This CDR3 has 14 amino acids. After removal of 3 bases from V and 5 bases from J, the junction contained 3 bases not matched to a gene. Here the CDR3 reads CASSETGGRETQYF. The CDR3 bases are TGTGCCAGCAGTGAGACAGGGGGCCGTGAGACCCAGTACTTC.

This chain uses TRBV11-2 with TRBJ1-2; D is perhaps TRBD1 (5 bases). Trimming removed 1 base at V and 5 bases at J, with 14 bases between. CDR1 is SGHAT and CDR2 is FQNNGV in the germline V gene. The CDR3 totals 15 residues. CDR3 DNA sequence: TGTGCCAGCAGCTTAGGAAAGGGGAACCGATATGGCTACACCTTC. Translation: CASSLGKGNRYGYTF.

The chain couples TRBV12-5 to TRBJ2-7; D is possibly TRBD1 (5 bases). The CDR3 covers 17 residues. V was clipped by 1 base and J by 0 bases, with 16 bases between them. Germline V gene sequence: CDR1 LGHNT, CDR2 FRNRAP. The CDR3 sequence is CASGLAKPSGFSYEQYF. The CDR3 DNA follows: TGTGCTAGTGGTTTGGCGAAGCCTTCAGGGTTCTCCTACGAGCAGTACTTC.

The V gene is TRBV5-4, the J gene TRBJ2-2, with D maybe TRBD1 (5 bases). V dropped 2 bases and J dropped 1 base, with 6 bases sitting between them. The CDR3 length is 14 residues. The germline V gene encodes CDR1 SGHNT and CDR2 YYREEE (reference sequence). The CDR3 sequence is CASSLDRNTGELFF. The CDR3 nucleotides are TGTGCCAGCAGCTTAGACAGGAACACCGGGGAGCTGTTTTTT. Drawing the rest from reference TRBV5-4 and TRBJ2-2, the complete variable domain is ETGVTQSPTHLIKTRGQQVTLRCSSQSGHNTVSWYQQALGQGPQFIFQYYREEENGRGNFPPRFSGLQFPNYSSELNVNALELDDSALYLCASSLDRNTGELFFGEGSRLTVL.

The chain employs TRBV30 and TRBJ2-7; perhaps TRBD1 as D (5 bases). Germline values: CDR1 GTSNPN, CDR2 SVGIG (reference sequence). Trimming shortened V by 4 bases and J by 10 bases, and 17 bases separated the two germline ends. The CDR3 totals 12 residues. CDR3 residues: CAWTRQGPDQYF. For the CDR3, the DNA is TGTGCCTGGACGAGGCAGGGCCCCGATCAGTACTTC.

The chain links TRBV6-5 to TRBJ2-7, with D maybe TRBD1 (6 bases). Trimming shortened V by 5 bases and J by 6 bases, and 14 bases separated the two germline ends. Germline V gene lookup returns CDR1 MNHEY and CDR2 SVGAGI. This CDR3 has 13 residues. CDR3 nucleotides: TGTGCCAGCAGTAGCACCTCCAGGGGCGAGCAGTACTTC. It is translated as CASSSTSRGEQYF.

The V call is TRBV6-1, the J call TRBJ1-6; 7 nucleotides line up with TRBD1. Trimming removed 1 base from V and 7 bases from J; junction bases left unmatched: 4. Germline V gene sequence: CDR1 MNHNS, CDR2 SASEGT. CDR3 size: 15 residues. The chain's CDR3 is CASSEGGRGNSPLHF. DNA of the CDR3: TGTGCCAGCAGTGAAGGCGGCAGGGGGAATTCACCCCTCCACTTT.

The rearrangement joins TRBV7-3 to TRBJ1-1; D is unresolved. The length of the CDR3 is 13 residues. Germline assignment: CDR1 SGHTA and CDR2 FQGTGA. V dropped 0 bases and J dropped 8 bases, with 10 bases sitting between them. CDR3 nucleotides: TGTGCCAGCAGCTTAACTGGTGGCACCGAAGCTTTCTTT. Translating it yields CASSLTGGTEAFF.

The chain carries TRBV19 and TRBJ1-5; the match to TRBD1 covers 9 bases. Germline loops: CDR1 LNHDA, CDR2 SQIVND (reference sequence). V lost 3 bases, J lost 2 bases, and 5 bases stayed unmatched. CDR3 length: 16 amino acids. In DNA form, the CDR3 reads TGTGCCAGTAGTATGACGGGACAGGGCCGCAATCAGCCCCAGCATTTT. Amino acids: CASSMTGQGRNQPQHF.

The DNA for the CDR3 is TGTGCCAGCAGCGAAGCAGGGGGCACTGAAGCTTTCTTT. This encodes CASSEAGGTEAFF. This chain uses TRBV7-9 with TRBJ1-1, with TRBD1 identical over 7 bases. Germline trimming cut 5 bases from V and 4 bases from J; bases unmatched to any gene: 4. Looked up from germline, CDR1 is SEHNR and CDR2 is FQNEAQ (reference sequence). There are 13 residues in the CDR3.

The chain employs TRBV19 and TRBJ1-5; no clear D. Germline-derived CDR1 and CDR2 are LNHDA and SQIVND (reference sequence). CDR3 length: 15 residues. With 7 bases removed from V and 0 bases from J, the gap between germline ends came to 13 bases. The CDR3 DNA sequence: TGTGCCAGTACACCGCGGGGATATAGCAATCAGCCCCAGCATTTT. Its translation: CASTPRGYSNQPQHF.

This clone was found a few times. This chain uses TRBV10-3 with TRBJ2-7, with D tentatively TRBD2 (6 bases). This CDR3 comprises 13 residues. Trimming shortened V by 10 bases and J by 0 bases, and 13 bases separated the two germline ends. CDR1 is ENHRY, CDR2 SYGVKD, per germline. The CDR3 protein is CASSAGPSYEQYF. CDR3 in DNA: TGTGCCAGCAGCGCGGGACCCTCCTACGAGCAGTACTTC.